One sample yielded the 3 T cell receptor beta chains listed below, sequenced in a study of OX40 agonist ivuxolimab in advanced cancers. Using immunoSEQ multiplex PCR, the repertoire was profiled, and TCRdb retains in-frame clones only, with some absent. The table lists roughly 36,000 clones, roughly nine tenths of them singletons. This specimen was CD4+ or CD8+ T cells sorted from blood, taken in a trial of the OX40 agonist ivuxolimab. All receptors come from an adult with an advanced solid tumor such as melanoma, head and neck, liver or kidney cancer.

The chain combines TRBV27 with TRBJ1-5; TRBD1 aligns across 7 bases. The CDR3 has 14 residues. Looked up from germline, CDR1 is MNHEY and CDR2 is SMNVEV (reference sequence). The V and J ends lost 4 bases and 5 bases, in that order; junction bases with no gene match: 5. This CDR3 is CASSSRQGYQPQHF. The CDR3 DNA is TGTGCCAGCAGTTCACGACAGGGTTATCAGCCCCAGCATTTT.

The chain has TRBV7-2 and TRBJ1-4; no definite D call. The CDR3 covers 16 residues. V was trimmed by 5 bases and J by 3 bases, leaving 16 bases between them. Germline-derived CDR1 and CDR2 are SGHTA and FQGNSA. CDR3 nucleotides: TGTGCCAGCAGCCTCTTTCCGGGAGGAGCTAATGAAAAACTGTTTTTT. Amino acid sequence: CASSLFPGGANEKLFF.

The CDR3 here is CASSYSDRGSHSPLHF. The DNA for the CDR3 is TGTGCCAGCAGTTACTCAGACAGGGGGTCCCATTCACCCCTCCACTTT. The chain joins TRBV6-5 to TRBJ1-6; 9 bases line up with TRBD1. The CDR3 runs to 16 residues. V was clipped by 0 bases and J by 8 bases; unmatched bases: 5. From germline, CDR1 is MNHEY and CDR2 SVGAGI.